Below, one T cell receptor beta chain is given with its context. Its antigen remains unknown. V was clipped by 4 bases and J by 4 bases, with 14 bases between them. The CDR3 extends over 14 amino acids. Germline V lookup: CDR1 SGDLS, CDR2 YYNGEE. This sample was taken from a study of coeliac disease. Study overall: Disease groups: newly diagnosed active, refractory type I, gluten-free-diet controlled. General study results and limits: Published gliadin-specific TRB sequences appeared in about 50% of the 18 coeliac samples, 1 of 6 controls. Unbiased detection of gliadin-specific T cells was judged not feasible with this approach.

Here immunoSEQ multiplex PCR was the method, and the copy in TCRdb shows in-frame clones only, minus some. Among about 4,800 clones listed, approximately 75% were seen once. Sequences were obtained from lamina propria lymphocytes from the gut. The source is a woman between 18 and 30 years old with active celiac disease. The chain links TRBV9 to TRBJ1-1; D unresolved. The CDR3 loop is CASSPRWGGTEAFF. The CDR3, as DNA: TGTGCCAGCAGCCCCCGATGGGGAGGCACTGAAGCTTTCTTT.